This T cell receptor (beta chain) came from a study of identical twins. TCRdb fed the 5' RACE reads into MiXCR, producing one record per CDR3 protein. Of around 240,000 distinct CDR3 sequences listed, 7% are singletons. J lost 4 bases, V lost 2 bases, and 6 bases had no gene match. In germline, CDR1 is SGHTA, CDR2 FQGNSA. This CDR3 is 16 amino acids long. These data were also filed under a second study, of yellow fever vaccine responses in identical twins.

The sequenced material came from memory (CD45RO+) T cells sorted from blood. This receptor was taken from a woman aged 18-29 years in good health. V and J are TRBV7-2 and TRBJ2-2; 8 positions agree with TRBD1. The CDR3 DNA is TGTGCCAGCAGCTTATCCCAGGGGGCGATCACCGGGGAGCTGTTTTTT. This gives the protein CASSLSQGAITGELFF. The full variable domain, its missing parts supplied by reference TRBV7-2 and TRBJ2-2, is GAGVSQSPSNKVTEKGKDVELRCDPISGHTALYWYRQSLGQGLEFLIYFQGNSAPDKSGLPSDRFSAERTGGSVSTLTIQRTQQEDSAVYLCASSLSQGAITGELFFGEGSRLTVL.